Each of the 22 T cell receptor beta chains below was sequenced from the same sample in a study of Ad26.COV2.S vaccination and SARS-CoV-2 variants. The treatment is: around 19 received Ad26.COV2.S at low or high dose, single or two shots; 5 received placebo; per-sample allocation not given. The investigators took samples on day 63 after the first vaccine or placebo injection. Assay used: immunoSEQ multiplex PCR; TCRdb lists only in-frame clones, some missing. The sample shows 350,000 to 500,000 clones, roughly 87% of them seen only once. The material was peripheral blood, obtained in a trial of Ad26.COV2.S vaccine versus placebo. Receptor source: a person aged 18 to 59 who received the Ad26.COV2.S COVID-19 vaccine or a placebo.

The chain links TRBV5-1 to TRBJ1-5, with a tentative D call TRBD1 (5 bases). Trimming removed 5 bases at V and 7 bases at J, with 16 bases between. Germline CDR1 SGHRS, CDR2 YFSETQ. The CDR3 length is 14 residues. The CDR3 bases are TGCGCCAGCAGTTCACTCGGAGGGGAACAGCCCCAGCATTTT. Translating gives CASSSLGGEQPQHF.

The V gene is TRBV5-4, the J gene TRBJ2-2; 10 bases agree with TRBD2. Unmatched junction bases numbered 7, after V lost 4 bases and J lost 7 bases. CDR1 is SGHNT and CDR2 is YYREEE in the germline V gene (reference sequence). CDR3 length: 15 residues. This CDR3 reads CASSTGLAADGELFF. The DNA for the CDR3 is TGTGCCAGCAGCACCGGACTAGCGGCAGACGGGGAGCTGTTTTTT.

The rearrangement links TRBV10-3 to TRBJ2-7; TRBD1 matches at 8 bases. Unmatched junction bases numbered 7, after V lost 6 bases and J lost 0 bases. CDR3 length equals 15 residues. The germline V gene encodes CDR1 ENHRY and CDR2 SYGVKD. CDR3 coding DNA: TGTGCCATCAGGAAGGACAGGGATAGCTCCTACGAGCAGTACTTC. This gives the protein CAIRKDRDSSYEQYF.

Here the CDR3 DNA reads TGTGCCAGCAGCTTTGGGACTAGCGGCTACGAGCAGTACTTC. It translates to CASSFGTSGYEQYF. The chain links TRBV13 to TRBJ2-7, with TRBD2 matching 11 bases. This CDR3 has 14 residues. J was trimmed by 3 bases and V by 3 bases; bases with no gene match: 1. The germline V gene encodes CDR1 PRHDT and CDR2 FYEKMQ (reference sequence). Combining the CDR3 with reference TRBV13 and TRBJ2-7 gives the whole variable domain AAGVIQSPRHLIKEKRETATLKCYPIPRHDTVYWYQQGPGQDPQFLISFYEKMQSDKGSIPDRFSAQQFSDYHSELNMSSLELGDSALYFCASSFGTSGYEQYFGPGTRLTVT.

The count of this clone is one. The chain combines TRBV9 with TRBJ2-3; 8 bases are a match to TRBD2. This CDR3 is built from 16 residues. V shed 3 bases and J 2 bases; nucleotides not matched to a gene: 8. Germline CDR1 and CDR2: SGDLS and YYNGEE. The DNA of the CDR3 is TGTGCCAGCAGCGGCCGGATAGCGGGACCCACAGATACGCAGTATTTT. Its protein is CASSGRIAGPTDTQYF.

The V and J genes are TRBV12-3 or TRBV12-4 and TRBJ2-7; D ambiguous. V gave up 2 bases and J gave up 3 bases, with 8 bases separating them. This CDR3 comprises 13 residues. The CDR3 DNA is TGTGCCAGCAGTTTATTATCAATCTACGAGCAGTACTTC. Its protein is CASSLLSIYEQYF.

The V gene is TRBV11-1, the J gene TRBJ2-7; D remains ambiguous. The CDR3 spans 12 residues. CDR1 SGHAT and CDR2 FQDESV come from the germline V gene (reference sequence). V was cut by 7 bases and J by 3 bases, with 10 bases left in between. CDR3 sequence reads: CASTKTGYEQYF. Written as DNA, the CDR3 is TGTGCCAGCACCAAGACTGGCTACGAGCAGTACTTC.

The chain carries TRBV2 and TRBJ2-2; possibly TRBD2 for D (7 bases). V lost 7 bases to trimming and J lost 1 base, with 16 bases between them. Looked up from germline, CDR1 is SNHLY and CDR2 is FYNNEI. The CDR3 contains 16 residues. CDR3 sequence reads: CASTEGGLRNTGELFF. CDR3 coding DNA: TGTGCCAGCACCGAGGGGGGGCTAAGGAACACCGGGGAGCTGTTTTTT.

The rearrangement joins TRBV7-2 to TRBJ2-3; D is perhaps TRBD2 (5 bases). The germline V gene encodes CDR1 SGHTA and CDR2 FQGNSA. The CDR3 covers 14 residues. Trimming took off 2 bases at V and 3 bases at J, with 9 bases between the two ends. CDR3 bases: TGTGCCAGCAGCTTACGTCGGGGTACAGATACGCAGTATTTT. It translates to CASSLRRGTDTQYF.

The genes are TRBV2 and TRBJ1-1; 7 nucleotides align to TRBD1. The J segment lost 0 bases and the V segment lost 5 bases, leaving 6 bases of the junction unmatched. In germline, CDR1 is SNHLY, CDR2 FYNNEI. The CDR3 contains 15 residues. CDR3 loop: CASSRQGGMNTEAFF. In nucleotides, the CDR3 is TGTGCCAGCAGTCGACAGGGTGGCATGAACACTGAAGCTTTCTTT. Full variable domain (missing parts from reference TRBV2 and TRBJ1-1): EPEVTQTPSHQVTQMGQEVILRCVPISNHLYFYWYRQILGQKVEFLVSFYNNEISEKSEIFDDQFSVERPDGSNFTLKIRSTKLEDSAMYFCASSRQGGMNTEAFFGQGTRLTVV.

The chain employs TRBV2 and TRBJ2-5; D uncertain. The CDR3 is made up of 12 amino acids. V dropped 8 bases and J dropped 5 bases, with 12 bases sitting between them. CDR1 is SNHLY, CDR2 FYNNEI, per germline. The CDR3 sequence is CASDRDRETQYF. In DNA, the CDR3 is TGTGCCAGCGATAGGGATCGGGAGACCCAGTACTTC.

The V gene is TRBV5-5, the J gene TRBJ1-6; 7 bases match TRBD1. V shed 3 bases, J shed 7 bases, and the junction held 1 base outside the gene matches. This CDR3 has 13 residues. Germline lookup yields CDR1 SGHKS and CDR2 YYEKEE (reference sequence). The CDR3 DNA reads as TGTGCCAGCAGCTGGGACAGCAATTCACCCCTCCACTTT. Translating gives CASSWDSNSPLHF.

The chain carries TRBV7-9 and TRBJ2-7; a possible D gene is TRBD1 (5 bases). Germline lookup yields CDR1 SEHNR and CDR2 FQNEAQ (reference sequence). Trimming shortened V by 0 bases and J by 2 bases, and 11 bases separated the two germline ends. The length of the CDR3 is 15 residues. CDR3 region: CASSLAAGHPYEQYF. Here the CDR3 DNA reads TGTGCCAGCAGCTTAGCGGCCGGACACCCCTACGAGCAGTACTTC.

The chain links TRBV28 to TRBJ2-1, with D hard to call. V was pared by 4 bases and J by 7 bases, with 8 bases between. This CDR3 has 12 amino acids. CDR1 is MDHEN and CDR2 is SYDVKM in the germline V gene. The CDR3 DNA is TGTGCCAGCAGTTGGACCCGGAATGAGCAGTTCTTC. Its translation: CASSWTRNEQFF.

The V call is TRBV7-6, the J call TRBJ1-1; D gene uncertain. Germline CDR1 SGHVS, CDR2 FNYEAQ. The CDR3 has 13 residues. Deletions cut 5 bases from V and 1 base from J, with 8 bases between. The CDR3 DNA follows: TGTGCCAGCAGCCCGACACGGAACACTGAAGCTTTCTTT. Translated, it gives CASSPTRNTEAFF.

The chain recombines TRBV2 with TRBJ2-6, with D unclear. V was trimmed by 6 bases and J by 2 bases, leaving 11 bases between them. The CDR3 contains 15 residues. Looked up from germline, CDR1 is SNHLY and CDR2 is FYNNEI. The CDR3 nucleotides read TGTGCCAGCAGCCCGACCCTTCCTGGGGCCAACGTCCTGACTTTC. It is translated as CASSPTLPGANVLTF.

In the case of this clone: An end of the junction differs from the germline gene, which may be a read error. The rearrangement joins TRBV5-6 to TRBJ1-3; tentatively, D is TRBD1 (5 bases). CDR1 and CDR2 (germline): SGHDT, YYEEEE. This CDR3 has 13 residues. Here the CDR3 DNA reads TGTGCCAGCAGCTTGGATCAGGGAAGCACCATATATTTT. This gives the protein CASSLDQGSTIYF.

This clone came up a few times. This chain connects TRBV7-2 to TRBJ2-7; 9 bases agree with TRBD2. The V gene's germline CDR1 is SGHTA and CDR2 FQGNSA. The CDR3 has 13 residues. With 5 bases clipped from V and 4 bases from J, the junction kept 3 bases outside the gene matches. Written as DNA, the CDR3 is TGTGCCAGCAGCGCGACTAGCGGATACGAGCAGTACTTC. This encodes CASSATSGYEQYF.

Worth noting for this clone: The sample holds other DNA sequences that translate to the same CDR3. This sequence joins TRBV7-2 and TRBJ1-5; D is undetermined. Germline lookup yields CDR1 SGHTA and CDR2 FQGNSA. V was pared by 0 bases and J by 3 bases, with 3 bases between. This CDR3 contains 13 residues. The CDR3 region is CASSLALNQPQHF. The CDR3 region has the DNA TGTGCCAGCAGCTTAGCGCTCAATCAGCCCCAGCATTTT.

This sequence joins TRBV6-2 or TRBV6-3 and TRBJ1-1, with unresolved D. This CDR3 comprises 13 residues. The germline V gene has CDR1 MNHEY and CDR2 SVGEGT. V lost 2 bases to trimming and J lost 2 bases, with 6 bases between them. DNA for the CDR3: TGTGCCAGCAGTTACCAATTAAACACTGAAGCTTTCTTT. Protein product: CASSYQLNTEAFF.

V and J are TRBV7-2 and TRBJ1-4; 9 bases agree with TRBD1. With V trimmed by 0 bases and J by 6 bases, 11 bases remained unmatched. This CDR3 is 18 amino acids long. In germline, CDR1 is SGHTA, CDR2 FQGNSA. This CDR3 is CASSLAPNNRGRDEKLFF. In DNA form, the CDR3 reads TGTGCCAGCAGCTTAGCGCCCAATAACAGGGGGCGTGATGAAAAACTGTTTTTT.

This rearrangement joins TRBV3-1 (or the pseudogene TRBV3-2) to TRBJ1-5; D might be TRBD1 (5 bases). This CDR3 contains 19 residues. The V and J ends lost 3 bases and 2 bases respectively, with 23 bases between them. Germline V gene data show CDR1 as LGHDT and CDR2 as YNNKEL (reference sequence). Written as DNA, the CDR3 is TGTGCCAGCAGCCATGCGGGGGACCCCAAGAGTGTGGGCAATCAGCCCCAGCATTTT. Translation gives CASSHAGDPKSVGNQPQHF.